This TCR beta chain originates from a study of regulatory T cells in long-lasting Graves disease. Relying on iRepertoire HTBI primers and Arm-PCR of CDR3 regions, the team built TCR beta libraries. TCRdb re-called the multiplex PCR reads with MiXCR, one entry per CDR3 protein. The sample records about 360,000 distinct CDR3 sequences, roughly 15% being singletons. Time point reported: newly diagnosed GD, antithyroid drugs for less than 3 months. RNA isolated from PBMCs was used to make the TCR library. CDR1 is MDHEN and CDR2 is SYDVKM in the germline V gene. V lost 3 bases to trimming and J lost 10 bases, with 9 bases between them. This CDR3 has 11 residues. This clonotype showed up many times. The data were also submitted as part of a second study, on T cells in Graves' hyperthyroidism and ophthalmopathy. That work contributes: Uncontrolled infection, other autoimmune disease, pregnancy and lactation each barred patients from inclusion. Researchers ran a first-round RT-PCR on the TCR CDR3 using the HTBI primer set.

The chain is built from TRBV28 and TRBJ1-1; D is undetermined. The source of this sequence is a woman aged 18-29 years with Graves disease. The sample here was peripheral blood mononuclear cells (PBMCs), taken at new diagnosis, from a patient treated with antithyroid drugs. CDR3 sequence: CASSFPERAFF. Written as DNA, the CDR3 is TGTGCCAGCAGTTTTCCTGAACGAGCTTTCTTT.